This T cell receptor (delta chain) was profiled in a study of gamma-delta T cells after stem cell transplantation. Relative to its sample, this clone is large. The sample contains more than one DNA sequence encoding this CDR3. TCRdb re-called the RT-PCR reads using CATT. The sample records roughly 1,900 delta-chain clones, around 1.1% being singletons. The V and J ends lost 1 base and 0 bases respectively, with 23 bases between them. Germline V gene data show CDR1 as GEAIGNYY and CDR2 as EKD. CDR3 length: 19 amino acids. V usage is TRDV2 and J usage is TRDJ1; D call uncertain. The TCR sequence derives from a human donor. It is not recorded whose cells these are; they may come from a transplant donor. The sequencing sample was made of gamma-delta T cells. CDR3 sequence: CACDTVGLGGFSYTDKLIF. CDR3 sequence (DNA): TGTGCCTGTGACACGGTCGGTCTTGGTGGGTTTTCGTACACCGATAAACTCATCTTT.